This T cell receptor (beta chain) appears in the sequencing data of a study of human CD8 memory T cell subsets. Study observations and caveats: Beta chains alone were the T cell receptor chains sequenced in the study. The Chao1 estimates suggested that precursor exhausted T cells were less diverse than stem-like memory T cells.

UMI-labeled 5' RACE produced the TCR beta libraries. In the original analysis: Each TCR beta library held between roughly 2,900 and 18,000 functional CDR3 beta clonotypes. Reanalyzing the 5' RACE reads, TCRdb keeps one entry per CDR3 protein, without DNA. None of the V and J calls come from the authors' own analysis; TCRdb made them. The sample includes thousands of distinct CDR3 sequences. With respect to this clonotype: As yet, its antigen is unknown.

From germline, CDR1 is SGDLS and CDR2 YYNGEE. This CDR3 has 17 amino acids. By negative magnetic separation, total CD8+ T cells were enriched. The chain links TRBV9 to TRBJ2-3; TCRdb names TRBD2, which stays unverified in the absence of DNA. Sequenced input: CD8+ effector memory T cells (TEM) sorted from PBMCs. Subset in this sample: effector memory CD8 T cells, CCR7- CD45RO+ CD95+. The receptor comes from a human donor in good health. CDR3 loop: CASSSGRLAGVGDTQYF.